The next 3 T cell receptor beta chains were all read from a single sample in a study of OX40 agonist ivuxolimab in advanced cancers. Produced via immunoSEQ multiplex PCR; TCRdb's table is partial and in-frame only. Altogether about 50,000 clones are present, 88% being singletons, with the ten largest covering approximately 50%. The sequencing here drew on CD4+ or CD8+ T cells sorted from blood, taken in a trial of the OX40 agonist ivuxolimab. These receptors were collected from an adult with an advanced solid tumor such as melanoma, head and neck, liver or kidney cancer.

The chain joins TRBV11-3 to TRBJ2-7; 8 positions match TRBD1. This CDR3 comprises 15 residues. Germline lookup yields CDR1 SGHNT and CDR2 YENEEA. J gave up 5 bases and V 5 bases, and 11 bases lay outside the gene matches. The CDR3 DNA reads as TGTGCCAGCAGCCCATTGGACAGGGAGGAGGACGAGCAGTACTTC. Protein: CASSPLDREEDEQYF.

The chain carries TRBV6-5 and TRBJ2-3; D uncertain. The CDR3 covers 12 residues. Germline CDR1 reads MNHEY; CDR2 reads SVGAGI. Trimming shortened V by 6 bases and J by 5 bases, and 9 bases separated the two germline ends. The CDR3 DNA sequence: TGTGCCAGCAGCACCGTCGGAGATACGCAGTATTTT. This sequence encodes CASSTVGDTQYF.

The chain recombines TRBV4-1 with TRBJ2-3; TRBD2 agrees at 8 bases. Germline V CDR1 and CDR2: MGHRA, YSYEKL. The CDR3 has 17 residues. V was pared by 0 bases and J by 0 bases, with 5 bases of the junction left unmatched. For the CDR3, the DNA is TGCGCCAGCAGCCAAGATGAAGCGGGAGCGAGCACAGATACGCAGTATTTT. It yields the protein CASSQDEAGASTDTQYF.